The TCR beta chain described here comes from a study of T cells in Graves' hyperthyroidism and ophthalmopathy. Regarding the study as a whole: A median around 5.9 months before onset, the model predicted ophthalmopathy.

Amplified TCR beta CDR3 regions derived from RNA transcripts. RT-PCR in the first round (using the HTBI primer set) targeted the TCR CDR3. A single record per CDR3 protein comes from TCRdb applying MiXCR to the multiplex PCR reads. The profile shows under 350,000 distinct CDR3 sequences, 15% to 20% of them singletons. This clonotype was seen ten or more times. Antigen unknown. Patients aged 18 to 65 with hyperthyroidism were newly diagnosed, with duration under 2 months. The CDR3 totals 13 residues. Germline CDR1 MNHNS, CDR2 SASEGT. The V gene lost 7 bases and the J gene lost 0 bases, with 7 bases spanning the gap.

The sample taken for sequencing was blood. The chain recombines TRBV6-1 with TRBJ1-5, with D hard to call. This receptor was taken from a woman aged 50 to 60 with Graves' hyperthyroidism. This CDR3 is CASMRHSNQPQHF. The CDR3 DNA sequence: TGTGCCAGCATGAGACATAGCAATCAGCCCCAGCATTTT.